This T cell receptor beta chain is from a study of T cell changes during pregnancy in multiple sclerosis. Sequenced by immunoSEQ multiplex PCR; TCRdb stores in-frame clones only, minus some. The data contain tens of thousands of clones, roughly 90% of them seen just once; the ten biggest clones take up roughly 0.99%. Per germline, CDR1 SGHRS and CDR2 YFSETQ. The CDR3 runs 15 residues. This chain links TRBV5-1 with TRBJ2-5; 9 bases agree with TRBD1. The DNA end favors TRBJ2-7, so the J call may be wrong. The receptor was isolated from a female donor in good health, enrolled as a control in a pregnancy study. The sample here was CD4+ T cells from peripheral blood mononuclear cells, taken in the first trimester of pregnancy. The CDR3: CASSVGTGSTYEQYF. CDR3 coding DNA: TGCGCCAGCAGCGTGGGGACAGGGAGCACCTACGAGCAGTACTTC.